The entry that follows covers one T cell receptor (beta chain) sequence. As yet, its antigen is unknown. This record belongs to a study of response to subunit inactivated influenza vaccine. The CDR3 length is 14 residues. Trimming cost V 5 bases and J 6 bases; bases outside gene matches: 4. CDR1 is ENHRY and CDR2 is SYGVKD in the germline V gene. Study-level points and caveats: Each seasonal influenza vaccination, the authors suggested, recruits few new T cells.

One entry per CDR3 protein, called by TCRdb with MiXCR from the RT-PCR reads. This table holds 500,000 or so distinct CDR3 sequences, approximately 17% found once. The material sequenced was CD4+ T cells sorted from PBMCs, taken about 23 months after vaccination. This sequence was found in a man aged 50-75 years who received an inactivated influenza vaccine. The chain carries TRBV10-3 and TRBJ1-6; 7 bases line up with TRBD1. DNA of the CDR3: TGTGCCATCAGTCCCGACAGGGTTAATTCACCCCTCCACTTT. Amino acids: CAISPDRVNSPLHF.